The rows below give T cell receptor beta chains drawn from one sample of a study of blood T cell repertoires in COVID-19. TCRdb's copy holds only in-frame clones and misses some; the assay was immunoSEQ multiplex PCR. Of about 200,000 clones listed, approximately 86% are singletons. Specimen: PBMCs or T cells enriched from blood (not recorded which). These TCRs come from a woman aged 25 to 39 who had been exposed to COVID-19. CDR3s include the opening cysteine and the closing phenylalanine or tryptophan. Each record gives: D gene, clone size, V gene, J gene, CDR3 DNA, CDR3 protein. D genes are given only for firm matches. Not every row has a clone size; where given, it reads once, few, many or a size class.

NA	NA	TRBV28	TRBJ1-1	TGTGCCAGCAGTTTATTGGGCGGGATGAACACTGAAGCTTTCTTT	CASSLLGGMNTEAFF
NA	NA	TRBV13	TRBJ1-2	TGTGCCAGCAGCCCGGGTGTTTTCGGGGAGGGCTACACCTTC	CASSPGVFGEGYTF
NA	NA	TRBV5-6	TRBJ1-4	TGTGCCAGCAGCTTGAGGCGGGTCGATAATGAAAAACTGTTTTTT	CASSLRRVDNEKLFF
TRBD1	NA	TRBV24-1	TRBJ2-1	TGTGCCACCAGTGGCCGAACAGGGGGCTTTAGCTCCTACAATGAGCAGTTCTTC	CATSGRTGGFSSYNEQFF
TRBD2	NA	TRBV29-1	TRBJ2-1	TGCAGCGTGGAGGGTTCTGGAGCGGGGGGGATGGCCTACAATGAGCAGTTCTTC	CSVEGSGAGGMAYNEQFF
NA	NA	TRBV4-2	TRBJ1-3	TGTGCCAGCAGCCAAGATCCCGGCAGGGCGAGAAACACCATATATTTT	CASSQDPGRARNTIYF
NA	NA	TRBV18	TRBJ2-4	TGTGCCAGCTCATCCGACAGGCCCAAAAACATTCAGTACTTC	CASSSDRPKNIQYF
NA	NA	TRBV18	TRBJ2-5	TGTGCCAGCTCACCACCGAGCAAGGAGACCCAGTACTTC	CASSPPSKETQYF
TRBD2	NA	TRBV29-1	TRBJ2-5	TGCAGCGTTTACGGGGGGGGAGAGACCCAGTACTTC	CSVYGGGETQYF
NA	NA	TRBV30	TRBJ1-5	TGTGCCTGGAGTGCAGCTTTGGGGGACTATAGCAATCAGCCCCAGCATTTT	CAWSAALGDYSNQPQHF
NA	NA	TRBV11-2	TRBJ1-1	TGTGCCAGCAGCTTGGCAGGAATGAACACTGAAGCTTTCTTT	CASSLAGMNTEAFF
NA	NA	TRBV2	TRBJ2-3	TGTGCCAGCAGTGGGTCTAGCGTATCGTGGGATACGCAGTATTTT	CASSGSSVSWDTQYF
TRBD2	NA	TRBV7-3	TRBJ2-1	TGTGCCAGCAGCGCCAGCCCTAGCGGGGGAGATTTTTACAATGAGCAGTTCTTC	CASSASPSGGDFYNEQFF
TRBD1	NA	TRBV24-1	TRBJ1-2	TGTGCCACCGTGGGTGGGACAGGGGGCCGAGGGAACTATGGCTACACCTTC	CATVGGTGGRGNYGYTF
NA	NA	TRBV30	TRBJ2-4	TGTGCCTGGAGAGGGCCGGGAGTAGCCAAAAACATTCAGTACTTC	CAWRGPGVAKNIQYF
NA	once	TRBV11-2	TRBJ1-2	TGTGCCAGCAGCCCAAACCAGATCTATGGCTACACCTTC	CASSPNQIYGYTF
TRBD2	once	TRBV9	TRBJ2-1	TGTGCCAGCAGCCTCATGGGACTAGCCCCTAACTACAATGAGCAGTTCTTC	CASSLMGLAPNYNEQFF
TRBD1	NA	TRBV7-3	TRBJ2-1	TGTGCCAGCAGCTTATCCCAGACAGGGCCCCTTTCAAATGAGCAGTTCTTC	CASSLSQTGPLSNEQFF
NA	NA	TRBV11-2	TRBJ2-5	TGTGCCAGCAGTCCCGGAGGGGCGAAGGAGACCCAGTACTTC	CASSPGGAKETQYF
NA	NA	TRBV5-3	TRBJ1-1	TGTGCCAGAAGTTTCCACCACATGCAGAACACTGAAGCTTTCTTT	CARSFHHMQNTEAFF
TRBD2	NA	TRBV5-8	TRBJ2-1	TGTGCCCGATCGACCACCGGGGGACTAAACTACAATGAGCAGTTCTTC	CARSTTGGLNYNEQFF
TRBD1	NA	TRBV18	TRBJ1-4	TGTGCCAGCTCACCATACGATGGGGGACAGGGTGATGAAAAACTGTTTTTT	CASSPYDGGQGDEKLFF
TRBD2	NA	TRBV2	TRBJ2-7	TGTGCCAGCAGTTTAGCGGGGGGACCCTGGTACGAGCAGTACTTC	CASSLAGGPWYEQYF
NA	NA	TRBV19	TRBJ1-1	TGTGCCAGTAGTGGACAGACCCCTGAAGCTTTCTTT	CASSGQTPEAFF
TRBD1	NA	TRBV5-4	TRBJ2-1	TGTGCCAGCAGCTTGCCCGGGACAGGGGATTACAATGAGCAGTTCTTC	CASSLPGTGDYNEQFF
NA	NA	TRBV9	TRBJ1-5	TGTGCCAGCAGCGAAGGACAGTCCAATCAGCCCCAGCATTTT	CASSEGQSNQPQHF
TRBD1	once	TRBV24-1	TRBJ2-1	TGTGCCACCAGTCGACAGGGTGGGTACAATGAGCAGTTCTTC	CATSRQGGYNEQFF
TRBD2	NA	TRBV3-1/TRBV3-2	TRBJ2-7	TGTGCCAGCAGCCAAACCGGGGGAGGGTACGAGCAGTACTTC	CASSQTGGGYEQYF
TRBD1	NA	TRBV6-5	TRBJ1-2	TGTGCCAGCAGTTATATGACAGGGGGGTATAACTATGGCTACACCTTC	CASSYMTGGYNYGYTF
TRBD1	NA	TRBV19	TRBJ2-7	TGTGCCAGTAGTCTCGACAGGGGCTACGAGCAGTACTTC	CASSLDRGYEQYF
NA	NA	TRBV7-2	TRBJ1-4	TGTGCCAGCAGCTTAGACAGAGCAACTAATGAAAAACTGTTTTTT	CASSLDRATNEKLFF
TRBD1	NA	TRBV19	TRBJ1-2	TGTGCCAGTGGACAGGAGGGGTATGGCTACACCTTC	CASGQEGYGYTF
NA	few	TRBV6-5	TRBJ1-2	TGTGCCAGCAGTTCCAGGCAGAACTATGGCTACACCTTC	CASSSRQNYGYTF
NA	few	TRBV29-1	TRBJ1-1	TGCAGCGGGGTCAGACAGAAGGACACTGAAGCTTTCTTT	CSGVRQKDTEAFF
TRBD2	NA	TRBV18	TRBJ2-1	TGTGCCAGCTCACCACCTCGGGGAGGGTACTACAATGAGCAGTTCTTC	CASSPPRGGYYNEQFF